The clone carrying this TCR beta chain was detected a few times. What it recognizes is unknown. These data belong to a study of shared clonotypes between healthy human individuals. For the study at large: For every donor, three CD4 naive, three CD4 memory, two CD8 naive and one CD8 memory plates were used. General study findings and limits: Memory subsets generally showed smaller estimated richness than naive subsets did. Sharing across four donors was seen in roughly 5.2% of naive CD4 clonotypes.

V lost 8 bases and J lost 3, with 10 bases in between. The CDR3 is made up of 12 amino acids. Germline lookup yields CDR1 SEHNR and CDR2 FQNEAQ (reference sequence). In replicate PCRs of sorted subsets, roughly 190 ng DNA, about 29,000 T cell genomes, was used. TCRdb's copy holds only in-frame clones and misses some; the assay was immunoSEQ multiplex PCR. Of a few million clones listed, over 90% are singletons. Sequencing used naive CD4+ T cells from PBMCs. Subset here: CD45RA+ positively selected. The chain combines TRBV7-9 with TRBJ1-1, with D unresolved. The sequence derives from a young man in good health. Some clones in this sample may be carry-over from other donors' samples. CDR3 amino acids: CASSSWDTEAFF. Written as DNA, the CDR3 is TGTGCCAGCTCTAGCTGGGACACTGAAGCTTTCTTT.